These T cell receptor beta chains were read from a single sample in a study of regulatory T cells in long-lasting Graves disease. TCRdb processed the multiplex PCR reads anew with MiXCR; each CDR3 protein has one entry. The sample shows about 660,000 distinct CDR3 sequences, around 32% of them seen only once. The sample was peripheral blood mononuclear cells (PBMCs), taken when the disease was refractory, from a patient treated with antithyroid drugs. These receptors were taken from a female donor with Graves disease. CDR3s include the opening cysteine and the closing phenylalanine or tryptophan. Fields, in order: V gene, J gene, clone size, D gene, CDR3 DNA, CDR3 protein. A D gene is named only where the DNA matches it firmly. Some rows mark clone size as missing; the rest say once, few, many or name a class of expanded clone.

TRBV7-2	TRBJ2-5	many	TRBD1	TGTGCCAGCAGCCGGACAGGGGGCTTAGAGACCCAGTACTTC	CASSRTGGLETQYF
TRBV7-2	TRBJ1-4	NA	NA	TGTGCCAGCAGCTTAGGGGGCGGACTTAATGAAAAACTGTTTTTT	CASSLGGGLNEKLFF
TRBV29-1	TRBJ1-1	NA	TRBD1	TGCAGCTCCGGGGACAGTCGGAACACTGAAGCTTTCTTT	CSSGDSRNTEAFF
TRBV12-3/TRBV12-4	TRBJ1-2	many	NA	TGTGCCAGCAGTTTAGGGCCCGAAGATGGCTACACCTTC	CASSLGPEDGYTF
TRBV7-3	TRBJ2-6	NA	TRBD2	TGTGCCAGCAGCTTAATCTCGTTAGCGGGAGGGATTGGGGCCAACGTCCTGACTTTC	CASSLISLAGGIGANVLTF
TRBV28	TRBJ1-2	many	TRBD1	TGTGCCAGCAGTTTTAGGGGAATGGGACAGGAGGGTGACTATGGCTACACCTTC	CASSFRGMGQEGDYGYTF
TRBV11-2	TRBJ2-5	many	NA	TGTGCCAGCACCACCTCTAACCAAGAGACCCAGTACTTC	CASTTSNQETQYF
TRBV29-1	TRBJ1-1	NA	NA	TGCAGCGTTGAAGATGGGTACACTGAAGCTTTCTTT	CSVEDGYTEAFF
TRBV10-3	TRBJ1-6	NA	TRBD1	TGTGCCATCAGTGAGACAGGGGGCTATTCACCCCTCCACTTT	CAISETGGYSPLHF
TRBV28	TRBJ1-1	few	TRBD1	TGTGCCAGCAGCTTGCTAGACAGGGAGAACACTGAAGCTTTCTTT	CASSLLDRENTEAFF
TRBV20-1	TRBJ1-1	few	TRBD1	TGCAGTGCTAGAGTGCCCGGGACAGGTAGCGGTGAAGCTTTCTTT	CSARVPGTGSGEAFF
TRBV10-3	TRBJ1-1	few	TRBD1	TGTGCCATCAGCCGACAGGGGGCTGAGGTTGAAGCTTTCTTT	CAISRQGAEVEAFF
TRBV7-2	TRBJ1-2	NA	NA	TGTGCCAGCAGCTTCTTAGGGGGGGGTGGCTATGGCTACACCTTC	CASSFLGGGGYGYTF
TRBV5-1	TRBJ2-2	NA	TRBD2	TGCGCCAGCAGTGTGATGGGACTAGCGGCTGCCGGTCCCGGGGAGCTGTTTTTT	CASSVMGLAAAGPGELFF
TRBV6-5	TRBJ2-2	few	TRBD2	TGTGCCAGCAGTTACTATCCCGGGCCTAGCGGGAACACCGGGGAGCTGTTTTTT	CASSYYPGPSGNTGELFF
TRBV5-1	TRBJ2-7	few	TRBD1	TGCGCCAGCAGCTATACACAGGGGCGCGAGCAGTACTTC	CASSYTQGREQYF
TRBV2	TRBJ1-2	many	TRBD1	TGTGCCAGCAGTGAAGCGGGACAGGGGCAAGGCTACACCTTC	CASSEAGQGQGYTF
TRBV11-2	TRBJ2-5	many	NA	TGTGCCAGCAGCTTAGACAGGGTTGAGACCCAGTACTTC	CASSLDRVETQYF
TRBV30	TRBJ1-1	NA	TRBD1	TGTGCCTGGAGTGTGACAGGGGTTGAAGCTTTCTTT	CAWSVTGVEAFF
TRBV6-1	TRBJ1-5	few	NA	TGTGCCAGCAGTGGAGAACAGGGCTGGGGTCAGCCCCAGCATTTT	CASSGEQGWGQPQHF
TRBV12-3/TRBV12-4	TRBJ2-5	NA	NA	TGTGCCAGCAGTCCCCCTCGAGCGGGTCAAGAGACCCAGTACTTC	CASSPPRAGQETQYF
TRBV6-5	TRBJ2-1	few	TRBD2	TGTGCCAGCAGTTACCCATTCAGCGGGGATGAGCAGTTCTTC	CASSYPFSGDEQFF
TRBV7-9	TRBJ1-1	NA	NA	TGTGCCAGCAGCTTAGCGGCAGGGCTTCGTGAAGCTTTCTTT	CASSLAAGLREAFF
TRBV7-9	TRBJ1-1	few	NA	TGTGCCAGCAGCCTGGCCGGGGTAGGGACTGAAGCTTTCTTT	CASSLAGVGTEAFF
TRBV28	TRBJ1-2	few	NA	TGTGCCAGCAGTCTAAGGACGGATGGCTACACCTTC	CASSLRTDGYTF
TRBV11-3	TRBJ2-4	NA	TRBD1	TGTGCCAGCAGCCCAGGACAGGGGGCAAGTGTAGACATTCAGTACTTC	CASSPGQGASVDIQYF
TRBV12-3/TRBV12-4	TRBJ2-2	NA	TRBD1	TGTGCCAGCAGTGCAACCTGGGACAGAATCACCGGGGAGCTGTTTTTT	CASSATWDRITGELFF
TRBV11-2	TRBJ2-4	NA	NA	TGTGCCAGCAGCTTAGAACAGCTAGCCAAAAACATTCAGTACTTC	CASSLEQLAKNIQYF
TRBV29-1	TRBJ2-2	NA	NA	TGCAGCGTCGGTAACAGGGCCCCTACCGGGGAGCTGTTTTTT	CSVGNRAPTGELFF
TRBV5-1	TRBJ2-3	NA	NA	TGCGCCAGCAGCTCCGAAGGAGGTGCGCAGTATTTT	CASSSEGGAQYF
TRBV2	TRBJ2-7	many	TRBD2	TGTGCCAGCAGGACAGTAGCGGGAGGGAGCGAGCAGTACTTC	CASRTVAGGSEQYF
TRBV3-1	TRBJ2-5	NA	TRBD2	TGTGCCAGCAGCCAGGCCGGGACTACCAGGGAGACCCAGTACTTC	CASSQAGTTRETQYF
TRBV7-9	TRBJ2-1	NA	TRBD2	TGTGCCAGCAGCTTAGGGGAGGCGGGAGAAGGCAATGAGCAGTTCTTC	CASSLGEAGEGNEQFF
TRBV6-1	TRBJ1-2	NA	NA	TGTGCCAGCGCGAGGGGATTTAGCTACACCTTC	CASARGFSYTF
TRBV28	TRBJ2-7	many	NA	TGTGCCAGCAGTTTAAAACTAGGCCAAGGGGCTTTCGAGCAGTACTTC	CASSLKLGQGAFEQYF
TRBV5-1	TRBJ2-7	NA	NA	TGCGCCAGCAGCGGGGGGTTCCCCTACGAGCAGTACTTC	CASSGGFPYEQYF
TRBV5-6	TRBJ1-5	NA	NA	TGTGCCAGCAGCTTGGATCGGGGGGGCAGCAATCAGCCCCAGCATTTT	CASSLDRGGSNQPQHF
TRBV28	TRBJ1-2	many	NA	TGTGCCAGCAGTTTATTGGGGACCGGCTACACCTTC	CASSLLGTGYTF
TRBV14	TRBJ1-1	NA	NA	TGTGCCAGCAGCCAAGATACCCCCGGAGGCACTGAAGCTTTCTTT	CASSQDTPGGTEAFF
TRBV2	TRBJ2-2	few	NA	TGTGCCAGCACCCAAGCGGTAGCGGCTAACACCGGGGAGCTGTTTTTT	CASTQAVAANTGELFF
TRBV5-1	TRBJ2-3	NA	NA	TGCGCCAGCAGCGGGACTTCGCCTTGGACGCAGTATTTT	CASSGTSPWTQYF
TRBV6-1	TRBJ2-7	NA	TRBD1	TGTGCCAGCAGTCGGTCAGGGGGCCGGGAGCAGTACTTC	CASSRSGGREQYF
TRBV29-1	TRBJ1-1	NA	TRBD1	TGCAGCGTGGGACAGGGGGCCGAGGACACTGAAGCTTTCTTT	CSVGQGAEDTEAFF
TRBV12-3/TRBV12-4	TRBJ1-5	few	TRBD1	TGTGCCAGCAGTTTTAGGTCAGGGGGTCAGCCCCAGCATTTT	CASSFRSGGQPQHF
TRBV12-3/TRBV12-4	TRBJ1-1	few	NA	TGTGCCAGCAGTGCAGTCGGCACTGAAGCTTTCTTT	CASSAVGTEAFF
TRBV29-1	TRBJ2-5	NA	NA	TGCAGCGTTCTCGGACAGATTGGGGAGACCCAGTACTTC	CSVLGQIGETQYF
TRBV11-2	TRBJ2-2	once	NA	TGTGCCAGCAGCTCCTCCGGGACCTTAACCGGGGAGCTGTTTTTT	CASSSSGTLTGELFF
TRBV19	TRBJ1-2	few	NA	TGTGCCAGTAGTTCAAGGAGGGCAGAATCTAACTATGGCTACACCTTC	CASSSRRAESNYGYTF
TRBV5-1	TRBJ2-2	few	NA	TGCGCCAGCAGATTGTCGGGACAAAACACCGGGGAGCTGTTTTTT	CASRLSGQNTGELFF
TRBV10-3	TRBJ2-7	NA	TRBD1	TGTGCCATCAGTGATCTCGGGACAGGGACGAGCGAGCAGTACTTC	CAISDLGTGTSEQYF
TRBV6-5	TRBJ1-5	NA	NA	TGTGCCAGCAGTTACGTTCAGGGATTGTATCAGCCCCAGCATTTT	CASSYVQGLYQPQHF
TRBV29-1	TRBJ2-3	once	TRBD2	TGCAGCTTCCGAGCGGGAGATCTGAGCACAGATACGCAGTATTTT	CSFRAGDLSTDTQYF
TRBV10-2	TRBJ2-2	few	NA	TGCGCCAGCACGATAGACAACGCCGGGGAGCTGTTTTTT	CASTIDNAGELFF
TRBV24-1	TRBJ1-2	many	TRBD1	TGTGCCACCAGTGACGAGACAGGGTATGGCTACACCTTC	CATSDETGYGYTF
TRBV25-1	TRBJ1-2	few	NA	TGTGCCAGCAGTGACCTCGGGAGTAACTATGGCTACACCTTC	CASSDLGSNYGYTF
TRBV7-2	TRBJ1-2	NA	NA	TGTGCCAGCAGTTGGTCCTATGGCTACACCTTC	CASSWSYGYTF
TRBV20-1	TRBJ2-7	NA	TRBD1	TGCAGTGCTAGGCCTACAGGGGTCGGCGAGCAGTACTTC	CSARPTGVGEQYF
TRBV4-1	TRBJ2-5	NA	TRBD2	TGCGCCAGCAGCCCACTAGCGGAGAGACAAGAGACCCAGTACTTC	CASSPLAERQETQYF
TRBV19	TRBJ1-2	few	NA	TGTGCCAGTAGTATAGGGGACATCGATTATAGCCACCTCTCTAACTATGGCTACACCTTC	CASSIGDIDYSHLSNYGYTF
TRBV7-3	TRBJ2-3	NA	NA	TGTGCCAGCAGCCCCTCCGGGACTTTTACAGATACGCAGTATTTT	CASSPSGTFTDTQYF